The present entry profiles one T cell receptor beta chain with its context. Its antigen is as yet unknown. This may stem from a read error, because a much larger clone lies one nucleotide away. This sample stems from a study of tumor-infiltrating lymphocytes in primary liver carcinoma. Looking at the study overall: Subjects consisted of male and female patients aged 30 to 69 years. Each of the samples returned roughly 3.65 to 8 million productive TCRbeta reads (a yield similar across tissue types).

A primer matching the constant region was used to make TCR beta cDNA from approximately 0.55 ug of total RNA. Library construction for TCR beta comprised three nested multiplex PCR rounds performed with slightly modified ARM-PCR. The study ran its first two PCR rounds for approximately 10 cycles each, using TRBV1-TRBV30 forward primers and a C-beta reverse primer. TCRdb re-derived calls from the multiplex PCR reads in MiXCR, one entry per CDR3 protein. Found here are fewer than 400,000 distinct CDR3 sequences, 65% of them singletons; the top ten hold 9%. Findings of the study overall: Tumors had a top-250-clone fraction that was significantly higher than blood (p = 0.039). Tumor-adjacent and tumor-blood pairs shared less of their repertoires than tumor region pairs shared.

The V and J ends lost 1 base and 5 bases respectively, with 11 bases between them. The germline V gene has CDR1 SGHDN and CDR2 FVKESK. This CDR3 contains 15 residues. The source of the blood RNA was unsorted whole blood, and germline DNA was extracted as well. The chain uses TRBV14 and TRBJ1-4; D unclear. The sample consisted of peripheral blood. The clonotype comes from a man aged 40-49 years with primary liver carcinoma and hepatitis B virus infection. CDR3 bases: TGTGCCAGCAGCCAAGTAGACAAGAAAAATGAAAAACTGTTTTTT. Protein product: CASSQVDKKNEKLFF.